Each of the 5 T cell receptor beta chains below was sequenced from the same sample in a study of T cells after yellow fever vaccination. TCRdb itself ran the 5' RACE reads through MiXCR, one entry per CDR3 protein. Of a few hundred thousand distinct CDR3 sequences listed, about 8.3% are singletons. The sample consisted of PBMCs, taken about 49 days after the first yellow fever vaccination. The receptors were gathered from a man between 18 and 35 years old who received the YFV17D yellow fever vaccine.

In this sample, this clonotype turned up a few times. The chain has TRBV5-4 and TRBJ2-3; 12 bases fit TRBD1. Germline CDR1 reads SGHNT; CDR2 reads YYREEE (reference sequence). This CDR3 spans 15 amino acids. V dropped 3 bases and J dropped 5; count of bases not matched to a gene: 4. The CDR3 sequence is CASSWGQGAGDTQYF. In nucleotides, the CDR3 is TGTGCCAGCAGCTGGGGACAGGGGGCGGGAGATACGCAGTATTTT.

In this sample, this clonotype turned up many times. The rearrangement uses TRBV7-2 and TRBJ1-1, with a weak D call TRBD1 (5 bases). V lost 6 bases and J 5 bases, leaving 13 bases between the germline ends. The CDR3 is 13 amino acids. Germline CDR1 and CDR2: SGHTA and FQGNSA. The DNA for the CDR3 is TGTGCCAGCAGTTCTATCAGGGATACTGAAGCTTTCTTT. As protein: CASSSIRDTEAFF.

The chain couples TRBV7-9 to TRBJ1-1; TRBD1 aligns across 9 bases. The CDR3 covers 16 residues. Germline V gene data show CDR1 as SEHNR and CDR2 as FQNEAQ (reference sequence). V lost 0 bases to trimming and J lost 3 bases; unmatched junction nucleotides: 5. The CDR3 nucleotides read TGTGCCAGCAGCTTAGCTGGGACAGGGTATCACACTGAAGCTTTCTTT. It is translated as CASSLAGTGYHTEAFF.

On this clonotype: One junction end disagrees with the germline gene, perhaps due to a read error. The rearrangement joins TRBV5-5 to TRBJ2-5; tentative D call: TRBD1 (5 bases). The germline V gene has CDR1 SGHKS and CDR2 YYEKEE (reference sequence). The CDR3 extends over 13 amino acids. The CDR3 here is CASSTGFQDTQYF. CDR3 nucleotide sequence: TGTGCCAGCAGCACAGGATTCCAAGATACCCAGTACTTC.

This clonotype occurred many times. The rearrangement joins TRBV7-2 to TRBJ2-3; 11 bases align to TRBD2. The germline CDR1 and CDR2 sequences are SGHTA and FQGNSA. The CDR3 loop spans 15 amino acids. V lost 4 bases and J lost 6; bases outside the gene matches: 6. The CDR3 coding sequence is TGTGCCAGCAGCTGGACTAGCGGGCCTATCGATACGCAGTATTTT. Its protein product is CASSWTSGPIDTQYF.